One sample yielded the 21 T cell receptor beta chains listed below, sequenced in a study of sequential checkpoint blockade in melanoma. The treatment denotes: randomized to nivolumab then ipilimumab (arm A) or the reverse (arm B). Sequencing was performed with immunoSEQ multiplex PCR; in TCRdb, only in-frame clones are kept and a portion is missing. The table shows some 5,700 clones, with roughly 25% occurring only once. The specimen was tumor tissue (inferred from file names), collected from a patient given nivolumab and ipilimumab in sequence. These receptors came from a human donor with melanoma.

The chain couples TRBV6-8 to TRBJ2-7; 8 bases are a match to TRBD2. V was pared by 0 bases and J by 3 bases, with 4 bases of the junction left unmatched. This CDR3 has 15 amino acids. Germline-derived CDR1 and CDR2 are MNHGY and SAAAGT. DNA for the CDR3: TGTGCCAGCAGTTACTCGACGGGGGGGAACTACGAGCAGTACTTC. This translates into CASSYSTGGNYEQYF.

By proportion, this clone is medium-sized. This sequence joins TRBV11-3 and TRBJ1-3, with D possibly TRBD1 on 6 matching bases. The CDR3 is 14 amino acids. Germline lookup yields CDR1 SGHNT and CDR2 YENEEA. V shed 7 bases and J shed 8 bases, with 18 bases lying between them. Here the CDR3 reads CASIPGQGTDTIYF. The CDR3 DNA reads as TGTGCCAGCATCCCAGGGCAGGGGACGGACACCATATATTTT.

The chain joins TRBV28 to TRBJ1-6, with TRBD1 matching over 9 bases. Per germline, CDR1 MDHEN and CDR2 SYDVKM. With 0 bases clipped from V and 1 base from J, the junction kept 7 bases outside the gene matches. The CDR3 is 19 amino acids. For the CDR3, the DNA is TGTGCCAGCAGTTTATGGGGACAGGGCAGGTCATCCTATAATTCACCCCTCCACTTT. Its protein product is CASSLWGQGRSSYNSPLHF.

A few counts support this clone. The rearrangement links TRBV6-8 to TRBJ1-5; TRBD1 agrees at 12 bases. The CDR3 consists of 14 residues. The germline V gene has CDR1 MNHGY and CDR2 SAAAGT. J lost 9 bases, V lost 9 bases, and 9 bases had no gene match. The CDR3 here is CASRPGQGARPQHF. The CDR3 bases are TGTGCCAGTCGACCGGGACAGGGGGCCAGGCCCCAGCATTTT.

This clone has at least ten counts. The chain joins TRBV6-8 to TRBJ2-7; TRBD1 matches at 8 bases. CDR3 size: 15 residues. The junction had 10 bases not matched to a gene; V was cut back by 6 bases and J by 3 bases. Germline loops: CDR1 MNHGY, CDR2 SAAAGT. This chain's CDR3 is CASRAGQGTGYEQYF. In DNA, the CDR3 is TGTGCCAGCAGAGCCGGACAGGGTACAGGCTACGAGCAGTACTTC.

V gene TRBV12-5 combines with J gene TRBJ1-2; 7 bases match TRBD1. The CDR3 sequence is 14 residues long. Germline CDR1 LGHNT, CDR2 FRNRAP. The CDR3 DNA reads TGTGCCAGCAAACCCCCAGGGGGGAGTTATGGCTACACCTTC. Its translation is CASKPPGGSYGYTF.

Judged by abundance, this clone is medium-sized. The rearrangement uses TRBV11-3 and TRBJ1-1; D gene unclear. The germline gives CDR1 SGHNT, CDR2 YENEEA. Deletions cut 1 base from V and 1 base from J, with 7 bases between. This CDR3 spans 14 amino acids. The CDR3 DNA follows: TGTGCCAGCAGCTTAGTAACAGCGAACACTGAAGCTTTCTTT. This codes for CASSLVTANTEAFF.

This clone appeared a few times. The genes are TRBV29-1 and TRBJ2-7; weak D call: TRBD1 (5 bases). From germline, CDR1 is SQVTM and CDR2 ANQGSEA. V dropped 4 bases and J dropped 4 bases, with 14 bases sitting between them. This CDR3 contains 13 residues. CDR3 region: CSVGKGQNYEQYF. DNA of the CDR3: TGCAGCGTTGGGAAGGGGCAAAATTACGAGCAGTACTTC.

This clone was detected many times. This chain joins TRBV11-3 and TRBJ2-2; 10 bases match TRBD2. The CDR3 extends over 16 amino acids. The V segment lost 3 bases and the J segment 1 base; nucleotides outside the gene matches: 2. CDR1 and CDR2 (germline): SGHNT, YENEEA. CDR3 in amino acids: CASSFRLAGNTGELFF. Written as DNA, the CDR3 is TGTGCCAGCAGCTTTCGACTAGCGGGGAACACCGGGGAGCTGTTTTTT.

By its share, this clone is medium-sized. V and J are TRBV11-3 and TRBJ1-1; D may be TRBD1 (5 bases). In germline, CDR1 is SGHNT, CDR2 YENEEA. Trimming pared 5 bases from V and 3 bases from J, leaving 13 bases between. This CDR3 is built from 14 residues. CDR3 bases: TGTGCCAGCAGCATCACCGGGACGGACACTGAAGCTTTCTTT. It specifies CASSITGTDTEAFF.

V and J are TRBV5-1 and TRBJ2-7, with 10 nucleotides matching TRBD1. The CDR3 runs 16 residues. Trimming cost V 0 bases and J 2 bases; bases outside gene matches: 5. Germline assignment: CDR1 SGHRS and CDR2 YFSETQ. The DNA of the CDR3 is TGCGCCAGCAGCTTGGATGCGGGGACAGGGGCCTACGAGCAGTACTTC. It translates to CASSLDAGTGAYEQYF.

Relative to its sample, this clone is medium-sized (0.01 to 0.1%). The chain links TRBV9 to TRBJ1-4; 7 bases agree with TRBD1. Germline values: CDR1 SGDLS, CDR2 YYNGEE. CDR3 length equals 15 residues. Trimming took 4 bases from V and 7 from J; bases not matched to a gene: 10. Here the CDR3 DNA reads TGTGCCAGCAGCCCGGGACAGTTGACCGCTGAAAAACTGTTTTTT. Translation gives CASSPGQLTAEKLFF.

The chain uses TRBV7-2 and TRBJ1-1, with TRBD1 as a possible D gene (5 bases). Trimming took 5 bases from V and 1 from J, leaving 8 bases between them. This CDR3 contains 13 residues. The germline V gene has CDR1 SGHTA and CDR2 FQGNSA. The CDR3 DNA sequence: TGTGCCAGCAGCCAGGGCCCGAACACTGAAGCTTTCTTT. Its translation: CASSQGPNTEAFF. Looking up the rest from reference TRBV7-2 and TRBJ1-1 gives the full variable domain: GAGVSQSPSNKVTEKGKDVELRCDPISGHTALYWYRQSLGQGLEFLIYFQGNSAPDKSGLPSDRFSAERTGGSVSTLTIQRTQQEDSAVYLCASSQGPNTEAFFGQGTRLTVV.

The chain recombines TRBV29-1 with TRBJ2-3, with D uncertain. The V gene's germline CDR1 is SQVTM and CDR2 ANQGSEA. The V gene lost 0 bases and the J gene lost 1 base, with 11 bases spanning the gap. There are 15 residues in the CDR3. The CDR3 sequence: CSVEEWIIGTDTQYF. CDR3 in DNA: TGCAGCGTTGAAGAATGGATAATCGGCACAGATACGCAGTATTTT.

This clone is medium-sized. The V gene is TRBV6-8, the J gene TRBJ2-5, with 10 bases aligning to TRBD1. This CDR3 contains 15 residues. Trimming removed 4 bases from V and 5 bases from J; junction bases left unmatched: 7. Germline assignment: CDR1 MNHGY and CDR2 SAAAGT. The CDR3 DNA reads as TGTGCCAGCAGTTCCGAGACAGGGGGCGGTGAGACCCAGTACTTC. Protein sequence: CASSSETGGGETQYF.

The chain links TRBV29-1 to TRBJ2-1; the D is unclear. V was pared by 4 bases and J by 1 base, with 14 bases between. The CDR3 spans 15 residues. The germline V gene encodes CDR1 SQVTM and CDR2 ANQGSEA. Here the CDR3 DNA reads TGCAGCGTTGCTTTTACAGCGAGTTCCTACAATGAGCAGTTCTTC. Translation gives CSVAFTASSYNEQFF.

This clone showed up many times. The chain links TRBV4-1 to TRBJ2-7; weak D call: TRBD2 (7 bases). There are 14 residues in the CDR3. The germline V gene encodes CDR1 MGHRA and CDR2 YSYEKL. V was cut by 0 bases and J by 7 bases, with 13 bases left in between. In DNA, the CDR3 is TGCGCCAGCAGCCAAGATCGGGGGGCCTGGGAGCAGTACTTC. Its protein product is CASSQDRGAWEQYF.

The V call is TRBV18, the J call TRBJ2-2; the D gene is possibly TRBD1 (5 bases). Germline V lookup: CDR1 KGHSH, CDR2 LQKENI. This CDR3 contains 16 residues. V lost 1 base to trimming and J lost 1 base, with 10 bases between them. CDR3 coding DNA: TGTGCCAGCTCACCACTTCTGACAGTGAACACCGGGGAGCTGTTTTTT. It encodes CASSPLLTVNTGELFF.

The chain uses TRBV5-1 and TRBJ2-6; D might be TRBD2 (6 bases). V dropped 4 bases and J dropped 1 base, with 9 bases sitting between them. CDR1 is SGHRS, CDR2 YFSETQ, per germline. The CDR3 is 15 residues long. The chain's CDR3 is CASSVGGSGANVLTF. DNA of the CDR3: TGCGCCAGCAGCGTAGGAGGGTCTGGGGCCAACGTCCTGACTTTC.

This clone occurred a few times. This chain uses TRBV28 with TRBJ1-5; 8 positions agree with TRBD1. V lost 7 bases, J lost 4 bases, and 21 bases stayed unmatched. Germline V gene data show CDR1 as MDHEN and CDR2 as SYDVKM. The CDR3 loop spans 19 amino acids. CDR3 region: CASKDRGMYHPATNQPQHF. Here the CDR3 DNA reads TGTGCCAGCAAAGACAGGGGAATGTATCACCCAGCCACTAATCAGCCCCAGCATTTT.

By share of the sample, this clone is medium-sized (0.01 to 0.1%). The CDR3 DNA sequence: TGTGCCAGCAGTTTAGCCACCAGCACAGATACGCAGTATTTT. It is translated as CASSLATSTDTQYF. The rearrangement uses TRBV28 and TRBJ2-3; unclear D gene. The CDR3 is 14 amino acids. Trimming cost V 2 bases and J 0 bases, with 6 bases left between them. Germline CDR1 reads MDHEN; CDR2 reads SYDVKM.